Included here is one TCR beta chain sequence, with context. Its target is unknown. This entry is derived from a study of shared clonotypes between healthy human individuals. Study-level results: Generation of non-shared clonotypes was less probable than generation of clonotypes shared by all four donors. Clonotype sharing across a few donors was observed for approximately 5% of naive CD4 clonotypes.

The naive CD8 fraction comprised CD45RO-negative cells positively selected for CCR7 and excluded terminally differentiated effector memory CD45RA+ cells. With V trimmed by 6 bases and J by 8 bases, 15 bases remained unmatched. CDR1 and CDR2 from the germline V gene are LGHNT and FRNRAP. This CDR3 spans 16 amino acids. Some clones are missing from TCRdb's copy, which holds only in-frame ones; the method was immunoSEQ multiplex PCR. The sample has under 850,000 clones, about 92% seen once; the top ten hold 24%. The clonotype was recovered from a man under 40 in good health. The chain links TRBV12-5 to TRBJ2-2, with 7 bases identical to TRBD2. The sequenced sample consisted of naive CD8+ T cells sorted from blood. The CDR3 protein is CASGLEGTTEGGELFF. The CDR3 DNA reads as TGTGCTAGTGGCCTTGAGGGGACTACGGAGGGTGGGGAGCTGTTTTTT.